Listed below are T cell receptor beta chains from one sample, sequenced in a study of blood T cell repertoires in COVID-19. Sequencing was performed with immunoSEQ multiplex PCR; in TCRdb, only in-frame clones are kept and a portion is missing. Here the sample spans over 300,000 clones, about 90% being singletons. Specimen: peripheral blood. The source of these receptors is a man aged 18 to 35 with active or convalescent COVID-19. The CDR3 runs from the conserved cysteine through the conserved F or W. Fields, in order: V gene, D gene, clone size, J gene, CDR3 length, CDR3 DNA, CDR3 protein. D genes are given only for firm matches. Size is omitted from some rows. Given values are once, few, many or a class for expanded clones.

>TRBV7-2|.|.|TRBJ2-6|16
TGTGCCAGCAGCCCCAGACAGCACTCTGGGGCCAACGTGCTGACTTTC
CASSPRQHSGANVLTF
>TRBV25-1|.|.|TRBJ1-5|15
TGTGCCAGCAGTCGGGGGGGGGCAACAAATCAGCCCCAGCATTTT
CASSRGGATNQPQHF
>TRBV11-3|TRBD2|.|TRBJ2-3|17
TGTGCCAGCAGCTTAGGGACCTTAGCGGGACCCACAGATACGCAGTATTTT
CASSLGTLAGPTDTQYF
>TRBV7-9|.|.|TRBJ2-5|13
TGTGCCAGCAGTCTAGACAGCCAAGAGACCCAGTACTTC
CASSLDSQETQYF
>TRBV18|.|.|TRBJ2-3|17
TGTGCCAGCTCACCGTGGGAAGGGGGATCTCCCACAGATACGCAGTATTTT
CASSPWEGGSPTDTQYF
>TRBV6-5|TRBD2|.|TRBJ2-1|15
TGTGCCAGCAGTCCTACGGGGGGTACCTACAATGAGCAGTTCTTC
CASSPTGGTYNEQFF
>TRBV15|TRBD2|.|TRBJ2-5|15
TGTGCCACCAGCAGAGAATATAGCGGGGAAGAGACCCAGTACTTC
CATSREYSGEETQYF
>TRBV28|.|once|TRBJ1-5|15
TGTGCCAGCAGTTTGCTGGGGGCTCTTAATCAGCCCCAGCATTTT
CASSLLGALNQPQHF
>TRBV5-1|TRBD1|.|TRBJ2-2|14
TGCGCCAGCAGCTTGGGACAGGGGATCGGGGAGCTGTTTTTT
CASSLGQGIGELFF
>TRBV7-3|TRBD1|.|TRBJ2-1|15
TGTGCCAGCAGCTTCCGGGGACAGCGCTACAATGAGCAGTTCTTC
CASSFRGQRYNEQFF
>TRBV19|.|.|TRBJ2-7|13
TGTGCCAGTAGTCCAGGGAAGGGGTACGAGCAGTACTTC
CASSPGKGYEQYF
>TRBV5-5|TRBD2|.|TRBJ2-1|17
TGTGCCAGCAGCTTGTTTTCTAGCGGGAGCTCCTACAATGAGCAGTTCTTC
CASSLFSSGSSYNEQFF
>TRBV6-6|TRBD2|.|TRBJ2-7|15
TGTGCCAGCAGTTCCCTAGCGGGTAGCTCCTACGAGCAGTACTTC
CASSSLAGSSYEQYF
>TRBV5-1|TRBD1|.|TRBJ2-4|14
TGCGCCAGCAGCCAGAAACAGGGGTTGAACATTCAGTACTTC
CASSQKQGLNIQYF
>TRBV30|TRBD1|.|TRBJ1-2|13
TGTGCCTGGCACAGGGGGCGGGTCTTTGGCTACACCTTC
CAWHRGRVFGYTF
>TRBV29-1|TRBD2|.|TRBJ2-1|18
TGCAGCGTTGGGCACAGATCAGACATTTGGACTAGGGACAATGAGCAGTTCTTC
CSVGHRSDIWTRDNEQFF
>TRBV19|.|.|TRBJ1-6|14
TGTGCCAGTTCCCGGCAGGGATATAATTCACCCCTCCACTTT
CASSRQGYNSPLHF
>TRBV29-1|.|.|TRBJ1-2|13
TGCAGCGTTGAAGGTTCAGGCACCGAGGACTATACCTTC
CSVEGSGTEDYTF
>TRBV19|.|.|TRBJ1-5|14
TGTGCCAGTAGTATACTTAGTAGCAATCAGCCCCAGCATTTT
CASSILSSNQPQHF
>TRBV9|TRBD1|.|TRBJ1-1|14
TGTGCCAGCAGCGCGAAGGGGGCGGGCACTGAAGCTTTCTTT
CASSAKGAGTEAFF
>TRBV3-1/TRBV3-2|.|.|TRBJ1-6|13
TGTGCCAGCAGCCAAGCGGGTGGTTCACCCCTCCACTTT
CASSQAGGSPLHF
>TRBV14|.|.|TRBJ2-1|14
TGTGCCAGCAGCGAAGGCCAAAGAGGCAATGAGCAGTTCTTC
CASSEGQRGNEQFF
>TRBV27|TRBD2|.|TRBJ2-1|16
TGTGCCAGCAGTTTATGGGTCGGGGGGGAGTACAATGAGCAGTTCTTC
CASSLWVGGEYNEQFF
>TRBV24-1|TRBD1|.|TRBJ1-2|16
TGTGCCACCTCACCTAGGACAGGGAACCCTAACTATGGCTACACCTTC
CATSPRTGNPNYGYTF
>TRBV19|TRBD1|once|TRBJ1-2|14
TGTGCCAGTAGTACCGGACAGGCTTACTATGGCTACACCTTC
CASSTGQAYYGYTF
>TRBV2|.|.|TRBJ2-7|15
TGTGCCAGCAGTGAAGGACACCTTTTAGGTTTGGAGCAGTACTTC
CASSEGHLLGLEQYF
>TRBV27|TRBD2|.|TRBJ2-2|16
TGTGCCAGCAGTTTTGCCCCGACTAGCGGCACCGGGGAGCTGTTTTTT
CASSFAPTSGTGELFF
>TRBV27|.|once|TRBJ2-2|14
TGTGCCAGCATTGTTCGAAGAGTGACCGGGGAGCTGTTTTTT
CASIVRRVTGELFF
>TRBV7-6|.|once|TRBJ2-5|13
TGTGCCAGCAGCCCAGGGCGGAAAGAGACCCAGTACTTC
CASSPGRKETQYF
>TRBV7-3|.|once|TRBJ1-1|13
TGTGCCAGCAGCGCGGGTTTGAACACTGAAGCTTTCTTT
CASSAGLNTEAFF
>TRBV7-7|.|.|TRBJ1-3|14
TGTGCCAGCAGCTCCGGGACTACTGGAAACACCATATATTTT
CASSSGTTGNTIYF
>TRBV11-3|TRBD2|.|TRBJ2-2|16
TGTGCCAGCAGCCCGGCGGGGGGACCCAACACCGGGGAGCTGTTTTTT
CASSPAGGPNTGELFF
>TRBV21-1|.|.|TRBJ2-2|12
TGTGCCAGCAGCCGGTCCGCCGGGGAGCTGTTTTTT
CASSRSAGELFF
>TRBV10-3|.|.|TRBJ1-1|12
TGTGCCATCAGTGAGAGGACAGATCAAGCTTTCTTT
CAISERTDQAFF
>TRBV27|.|.|TRBJ1-1|14
TGTGCCAGCAGTTTAGAGAGGAGGAACACTGAAGCTTTCTTT
CASSLERRNTEAFF
>TRBV24-1|TRBD1|.|TRBJ1-5|15
TGTGCCACCAGTGACCGGACAGGGAGGGACCAGCCCCAGCATTTT
CATSDRTGRDQPQHF
>TRBV7-6|.|.|TRBJ2-7|13
TGTGCCAGCAGCTTAGGCCGGGATTACGAGCAGTACTTC
CASSLGRDYEQYF
>TRBV7-9|TRBD1|.|TRBJ1-2|12
TGTGCCAGCAGCCCACAGGGGGATGGCTACACCTTC
CASSPQGDGYTF
>TRBV14|.|.|TRBJ2-2|15
TGTGCCAGCAGCCAATCTACAGGGAACACCGGGGAGCTGTTTTTT
CASSQSTGNTGELFF
>TRBV28|TRBD2|once|TRBJ2-2|17
TGTGCCAGCAGTTTATGGACTAGCGCTCGGGACGCCGGGGAGCTGTTTTTT
CASSLWTSARDAGELFF
>TRBV28|TRBD2|.|TRBJ2-7|14
TGTGCCAGCAGTTCAGGGACTAGCGGATACGAGCAGTACTTC
CASSSGTSGYEQYF
>TRBV29-1|.|.|TRBJ1-2|13
TGCAGCGTTGCAGGGGCCGGGGACTATGGCTACACCTTC
CSVAGAGDYGYTF
>TRBV5-1|TRBD1|few|TRBJ1-4|17
TGCGCCAGCAGCTTGGCCTCTCACGGGACAGGGGTTGAAAAACTGTTTTTT
CASSLASHGTGVEKLFF
>TRBV28|.|.|TRBJ1-1|14
TGTGCCAGCAGTTTATGGCCGAGGAACACTGAAGCTTTCTTT
CASSLWPRNTEAFF
>TRBV28|.|.|TRBJ1-2|14
TGTGCCAGCAGCCCCAGTAAAGTGTACTATGGCTACACCTTC
CASSPSKVYYGYTF
>TRBV9|.|once|TRBJ1-1|15
TGTGCCAGCAGCGTAGGGGAGGGGAGGAACACTGAAGCTTTCTTT
CASSVGEGRNTEAFF
>TRBV7-2|TRBD2|.|TRBJ2-2|18
TGTGCCAGCAGCTTAGGGCGTGTCGAGCGGGGGGCCACCGGGGAGCTGTTTTTT
CASSLGRVERGATGELFF
>TRBV7-2|.|.|TRBJ1-1|17
TGTGCCAGCAGCTCGGGGGGGAGGGCAAGGGTAGGCACTGAAGCTTTCTTT
CASSSGGRARVGTEAFF
>TRBV4-3|TRBD1|once|TRBJ1-1|14
TGCGCCAGCAACCCTGGGACAGGGAACACTGAAGCTTTCTTT
CASNPGTGNTEAFF
>TRBV7-2|TRBD1|.|TRBJ1-6|14
TGTGCCAGCAGCCGGGGACAGTCTAATTCACCCCTCCACTTT
CASSRGQSNSPLHF